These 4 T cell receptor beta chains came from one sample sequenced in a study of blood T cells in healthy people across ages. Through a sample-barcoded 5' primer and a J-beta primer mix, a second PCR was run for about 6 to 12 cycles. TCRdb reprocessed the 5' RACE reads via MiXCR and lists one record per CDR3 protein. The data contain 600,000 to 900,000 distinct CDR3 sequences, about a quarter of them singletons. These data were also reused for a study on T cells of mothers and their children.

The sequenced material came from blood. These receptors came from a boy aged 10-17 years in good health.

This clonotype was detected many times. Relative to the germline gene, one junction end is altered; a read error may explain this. This CDR3 is CASSLAGNYEQYF. The DNA of the CDR3 is TGTGCCAGCAGCTTAGCTGGTAACTACGAGCAGTACTTC. The chain couples TRBV5-1 to TRBJ2-7; the D is unclear. Germline V gene sequence: CDR1 SGHRS, CDR2 YFSETQ. CDR3 size: 13 residues. Looking up the rest from reference TRBV5-1 and TRBJ2-7 gives the full variable domain: KAGVTQTPRYLIKTRGQQVTLSCSPISGHRSVSWYQQTPGQGLQFLFEYFSETQRNKGNFPGRFSGRQFSNSRSEMNVSTLELGDSALYLCASSLAGNYEQYFGPGTRLTVT.

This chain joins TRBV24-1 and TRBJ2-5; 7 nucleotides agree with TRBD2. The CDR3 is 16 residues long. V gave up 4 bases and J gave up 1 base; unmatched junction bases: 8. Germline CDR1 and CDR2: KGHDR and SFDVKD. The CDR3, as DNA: TGTGCCACCAGTGACTACCCGCGGGGGTCCCAAGAGACCCAGTACTTC. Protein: CATSDYPRGSQETQYF.

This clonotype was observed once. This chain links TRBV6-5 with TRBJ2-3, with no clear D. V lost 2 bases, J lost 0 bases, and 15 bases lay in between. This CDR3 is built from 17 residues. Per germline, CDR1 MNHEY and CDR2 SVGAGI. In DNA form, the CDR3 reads TGTGCCAGCAGTTACAACCCGTCAAGGGCGAGCACAGATACGCAGTATTTT. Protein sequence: CASSYNPSRASTDTQYF.

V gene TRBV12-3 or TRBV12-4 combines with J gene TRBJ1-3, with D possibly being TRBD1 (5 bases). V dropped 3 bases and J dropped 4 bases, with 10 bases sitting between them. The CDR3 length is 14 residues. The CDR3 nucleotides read TGTGCCAGCAGTTTCTGGGGCTCGGGAAACACCATATATTTT. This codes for CASSFWGSGNTIYF.